The T cell receptor (beta chain) described here comes from a study of response to subunit inactivated influenza vaccine. This CDR3 spans 14 amino acids. V lost 6 bases to trimming and J lost 8 bases, with 19 bases between them. A single record per CDR3 protein comes from TCRdb applying MiXCR to the RT-PCR reads. The data contain a few hundred thousand distinct CDR3 sequences, over 9% of them seen just once; the ten biggest clones take up about 11%. Many counts were recorded for this clonotype. These data also formed part of another study, on T cells expressing NK-cell markers. That publication notes: Scientists made TCR beta cDNA using 5'RACE template switching with UMIs. In several experiments, sorting was confined to alpha-beta TCR T cells through use of an anti-gamma-delta TCR antibody. Top CD8+ clonotypes included the dominant CD3+CD56+NKG2C+ clonotypes in several donors. Where several donors were concerned, these clonotypes also led the CD3+CD56-NKG2C+ fraction. Specificity for HCMV among expanded NKG2C+ T cell clones was not established.

Sequences were derived from PBMCs from blood, sampled on the day of vaccination. The origin of this receptor is a middle-aged man who received an inactivated influenza vaccine. The chain uses TRBV12-3 or TRBV12-4 and TRBJ1-2; a possible D gene is TRBD1 (5 bases). The DNA for the CDR3 is TGTGCCAGCAGGCTCAGGGTGGAGGGCCGGGGCTACACCTTC. It specifies CASRLRVEGRGYTF.